This TCR beta chain comes out of a study of blood T cell repertoires in COVID-19. Overall study context: Acute-phase and convalescent COVID-19 samples originated in the United States, Italy and Spain.

This CDR3 comprises 15 residues. Trimming removed 3 bases from V and 3 bases from J, with 11 bases in between. CDR1 MDHEN and CDR2 SYDVKM come from the germline V gene. Per the study methods: Amplification of reference gene primers was used by the study to estimate nucleated cell counts. TCRdb keeps only in-frame clones here, not all; method: immunoSEQ multiplex PCR. V, J and clone size are those of that table, while D and trimming were read from the DNA. The table shows around 65,000 clones, with roughly three quarters occurring only once. The sequence derives from a human donor in a cohort sampled during active COVID-19. The V gene is TRBV28, the J gene TRBJ1-4; a weak D match, TRBD1 (6 bases). Sequenced: peripheral blood. In nucleotides, the CDR3 is TGTGCCAGCAGTTTGTGGGGACACTCTAATGAAAAACTGTTTTTT. This gives the protein CASSLWGHSNEKLFF. Complete variable domain (other parts from reference TRBV28 and TRBJ1-4): DVKVTQSSRYLVKRTGEKVFLECVQDMDHENMFWYRQDPGLGLRLIYFSYDVKMKEKGDIPEGYSVSREKKERFSLILESASTNQTSMYLCASSLWGHSNEKLFFGSGTQLSVL.